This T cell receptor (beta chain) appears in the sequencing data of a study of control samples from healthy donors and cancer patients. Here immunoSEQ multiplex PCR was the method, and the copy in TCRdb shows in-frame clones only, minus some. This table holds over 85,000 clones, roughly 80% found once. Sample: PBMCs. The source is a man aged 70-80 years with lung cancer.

CDR3 amino acids: CASSRTPEREKLFF. DNA for the CDR3: TGTGCCAGCAGCCGGACCCCGGAGCGGGAAAAACTGTTTTTT. The gene calls are TRBV28 and TRBJ1-4; D gene uncertain. The length of the CDR3 is 14 residues. V shed 6 bases and J shed 8 bases, with 16 bases lying between them. CDR1 is MDHEN, CDR2 SYDVKM, per germline.